This T cell receptor beta chain was sequenced for a study of blood T cell repertoires in COVID-19. The overall study: From the United States, Italy and Spain came samples of acute and convalescent COVID-19. PBMCs, B-cell-depleted T cells, or T cells were the source of the cDNA or gDNA that made up the material.

V lost 5 bases and J lost 7; bases outside the gene matches: 3. Germline V lookup: CDR1 MNHEY, CDR2 SVGAGI. The length of the CDR3 is 13 residues. Authors' data handling: Amplification from reference gene primers served as the basis for estimated nucleated cell counts. This table comes from immunoSEQ multiplex PCR, and its TCRdb copy is limited to in-frame clones, with some not included. V, J and clone size derive from that table, while D and trimming were established from the DNA sequence. The sample consists of fewer than 45,000 clones, about three quarters of them appearing once. This clonotype was obtained from a man aged 55 to 69 with acute or convalescent COVID-19. This chain links TRBV6-5 with TRBJ1-5, with 9 positions matching TRBD1. The source material was peripheral blood. The CDR3 region has the DNA TGTGCCAGCAGTAGACAGGGGGACCAGCCCCAGCATTTT. Translating it yields CASSRQGDQPQHF.